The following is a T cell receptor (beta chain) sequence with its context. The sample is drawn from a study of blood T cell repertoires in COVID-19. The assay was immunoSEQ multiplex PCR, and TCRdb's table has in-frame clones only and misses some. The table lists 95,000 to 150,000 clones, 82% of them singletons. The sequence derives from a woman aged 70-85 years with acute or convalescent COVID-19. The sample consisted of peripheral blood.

The CDR3 coding sequence is TGTGCCAGCAGCTTAGACCGACAGGATCAAGAGACCCAGTACTTC. Its translation: CASSLDRQDQETQYF. This chain links TRBV7-8 with TRBJ2-5, with D perhaps matching TRBD1 (6 bases). The CDR3 runs 15 residues. Germline V gene sequence: CDR1 SGHVS, CDR2 FQNEAQ. The ends were cut back, 1 base at V and 2 bases at J, with 11 bases in the middle. The full variable domain, with the rest looked up from reference TRBV7-8 and TRBJ2-5, is GAGVSQSPRYKVAKRGQDVALRCDPISGHVSLFWYQQALGQGPEFLTYFQNEAQLDKSGLPSDRFFAERPEGSVSTLKIQRTQQEDSAVYLCASSLDRQDQETQYFGPGTRLLVL.